The next 10 T cell receptor beta chains were all read from a single sample in a study of cytomegalovirus exposure and HLA in healthy donors. Primers: 60 Vbeta forward and 13 Jbeta reverse. Clones were sequenced by immunoSEQ multiplex PCR, and TCRdb holds only the in-frame ones, with some missing. There are around 130,000 clones in the sample; approximately 80% occur only once, and just under 3% lies in the top ten. The sample taken for sequencing was PBMCs. These receptors came from a woman aged 18-29 years in good health and CMV-seropositive.

The rearrangement uses TRBV2 and TRBJ2-7; 7 bases are a match to TRBD1. Germline-derived CDR1 and CDR2 are SNHLY and FYNNEI. Trimming took 5 bases from V and 3 from J; bases not matched to a gene: 16. This CDR3 region has 17 residues. CDR3 region: CASSSVPVGTAGYEQYF. The CDR3 bases are TGTGCCAGCAGTTCTGTCCCTGTAGGGACAGCAGGCTACGAGCAGTACTTC.

CDR3 in DNA: TGTGCCAGCAGCTCCCCGGGCGGGGAGCTGTTTTTT. This gives the protein CASSSPGGELFF. V and J are TRBV7-6 and TRBJ2-2; D is unresolved. Trimming left V 4 bases short and J 7 bases short, with 7 bases between. This CDR3 has 12 amino acids. The V gene's germline CDR1 is SGHVS and CDR2 FNYEAQ. Together with reference TRBV7-6 and TRBJ2-2, the CDR3 gives the full variable domain: GAGVSQSPRYKVTKRGQDVALRCDPISGHVSLYWYRQALGQGPEFLTYFNYEAQQDKSGLPNDRFSAERPEGSISTLTIQRTEQRDSAMYRCASSSPGGELFFGEGSRLTVL.

The V call is TRBV18, the J call TRBJ2-7; weak D call: TRBD2 (6 bases). The length of the CDR3 is 14 residues. Germline V CDR1 and CDR2: KGHSH, LQKENI. Trimming stripped 4 bases from V and 1 base from J, with 11 bases between. CDR3 nucleotide sequence: TGTGCCAGCTCACTCCCGGGACTTTCCTACGAGCAGTACTTC. It specifies CASSLPGLSYEQYF.

This rearrangement joins TRBV5-1 to TRBJ2-7, with D maybe TRBD2 (7 bases). This CDR3 is 15 amino acids long. Germline CDR1 reads SGHRS; CDR2 reads YFSETQ. V lost 4 bases and J 6 bases, leaving 20 bases between the germline ends. The CDR3 loop is CASSQYGGGPFEQYF. The CDR3 DNA follows: TGCGCCAGCAGCCAATATGGGGGGGGCCCCTTCGAGCAGTACTTC.

The chain has TRBV11-2 and TRBJ1-1; a weak D match, TRBD1 (5 bases). In germline, CDR1 is SGHAT, CDR2 FQNNGV. V lost 5 bases and J 5 bases, leaving 18 bases between the germline ends. The CDR3 totals 15 residues. This chain's CDR3 is CASSRDGFRGTEAFF. The CDR3 DNA reads as TGTGCCAGCAGCCGAGACGGTTTTCGGGGGACTGAAGCTTTCTTT.

There are a few counts of this clone. V and J are TRBV18 and TRBJ2-6; 8 nucleotides agree with TRBD1. The ends lost 6 bases at V and 2 bases at J; junction bases unmatched: 9. CDR3 length: 17 amino acids. The germline gives CDR1 KGHSH, CDR2 LQKENI. DNA for the CDR3: TGTGCCAGCTCTCCTCTGGACAGGGAAACTGGGGCCAACGTCCTGACTTTC. It translates to CASSPLDRETGANVLTF.

This clone was counted once. This chain joins TRBV6-5 and TRBJ1-3, with D perhaps matching TRBD1 (5 bases). The CDR3 runs 16 residues. Trimming shortened V by 2 bases and J by 0 bases, and 11 bases separated the two germline ends. The germline V gene has CDR1 MNHEY and CDR2 SVGAGI. The CDR3 coding sequence is TGTGCCAGCAGTTACGGAAGGGGTAGCTCTGGAAACACCATATATTTT. It specifies CASSYGRGSSGNTIYF.

V gene TRBV10-1 combines with J gene TRBJ1-5; D might be TRBD1 (5 bases). This CDR3 spans 14 amino acids. V lost 6 bases and J 6 bases, leaving 15 bases between the germline ends. CDR1 is WNHNN, CDR2 SYGVQD, per germline (reference sequence). The chain's CDR3 is CASSPVSGGQPQHF. The CDR3, as DNA: TGCGCCAGCAGCCCGGTGTCGGGGGGTCAGCCCCAGCATTTT.

The rearrangement uses TRBV4-1 and TRBJ2-7; D remains ambiguous. Germline V gene lookup returns CDR1 MGHRA and CDR2 YSYEKL. CDR3 length: 13 amino acids. Between the trimmed V and J ends, which lost 4 bases and 2 bases, there was a span of 9 bases. The chain's CDR3 is CASSPPSTYEQYF. CDR3 coding DNA: TGCGCCAGCAGCCCCCCTAGTACCTACGAGCAGTACTTC.

This clone occurred once. V gene TRBV27 combines with J gene TRBJ1-5; D uncertain. This CDR3 has 12 residues. Germline CDR1 reads MNHEY; CDR2 reads SMNVEV (reference sequence). Trimming took 3 bases from V and 11 from J, leaving 11 bases between them. This CDR3 reads CASSFPGEAQHF. In DNA form, the CDR3 reads TGTGCCAGCAGTTTTCCCGGTGAGGCCCAGCATTTT.